This T cell receptor beta chain was sequenced during a study of T-cell reconstitution after alpha-beta-depleted transplantation in children (dated by TCRdb to 2015 to 2016). Study-wide context: Using TCR repertoire profiling, the study quantitatively followed how T-cell immune reconstitution unfolded in children after TCRalphabeta/CD19-depleted allogeneic hematopoietic cell transplantation. Results and caveats for the whole study, not just this receptor: Over subsequent months, a decline in hyperexpanded clone frequencies was noted, and after one year, T-cell counts and TCRbeta diversity were mostly ascribed to newly produced T cells. In some patients, high TCRbeta diversity at day 60 was attributed to recipient T cells and intrathymic progenitors that had survived conditioning. The apparently early alphabetaT-cell count recovery about two months after transplant was reportedly dependent on only several hundred rapidly expanded clones derived from non-depleted graft cells.

After removal of 6 bases from V and 0 bases from J, the junction retains 7 bases not matched to a gene. The germline V gene provides CDR1 SQVTM and CDR2 ANQGSEA. The CDR3, cysteine through phenylalanine, is 14 amino acids long. Just CDR3 DNA is preserved here, 42 bases in frame from base 1. About this clonotype: Its antigen target is currently unknown. No clone much larger than this one lies a single base away; base qualities are absent.

Library generation was performed with PCR. The reads were generated on an Illumina HiSeq 2500. Molecular barcoding was employed in the preparation of TCR libraries, with unique molecular identifiers being used to normalize TCRbeta repertoire quantification. TCRdb trimmed the raw reads at Q25, called clones with MiXCR and kept productive beta chains. Rows matching on CDR3 protein sequence are summarized as one entry with the most common DNA and genes. This sample is represented by roughly 420,000 distinct CDR3 sequences; about 16% of them were singletons. The ten top clones hold under 30% of the sample. Reading the label with the study, this specimen's treatment or condition is: allogeneic hematopoietic cell transplantation with graft depleted of TCRalphabeta T cells and CD19 B cells. The transplant recipients were children given TCRalphabeta/CD19-depleted allogeneic hematopoietic cell grafts.

This sequence was found in a boy younger than two who had a stem cell transplant for Wiskott-Aldrich syndrome, so the T cells may come from the graft donor. The input for sequencing was PBMCs, mostly from graft donor cells, taken 360 days after TCRalphabeta/CD19-depleted stem cell transplant. The chain couples TRBV29-1 to TRBJ1-1, with 7 middle bases fitting TRBD1. In nucleotides, the sequence is TGCAGCGTCTCCCGGGACAGCATGAACACTGAAGCTTTCTTT. Translated, it reads CSVSRDSMNTEAFF.